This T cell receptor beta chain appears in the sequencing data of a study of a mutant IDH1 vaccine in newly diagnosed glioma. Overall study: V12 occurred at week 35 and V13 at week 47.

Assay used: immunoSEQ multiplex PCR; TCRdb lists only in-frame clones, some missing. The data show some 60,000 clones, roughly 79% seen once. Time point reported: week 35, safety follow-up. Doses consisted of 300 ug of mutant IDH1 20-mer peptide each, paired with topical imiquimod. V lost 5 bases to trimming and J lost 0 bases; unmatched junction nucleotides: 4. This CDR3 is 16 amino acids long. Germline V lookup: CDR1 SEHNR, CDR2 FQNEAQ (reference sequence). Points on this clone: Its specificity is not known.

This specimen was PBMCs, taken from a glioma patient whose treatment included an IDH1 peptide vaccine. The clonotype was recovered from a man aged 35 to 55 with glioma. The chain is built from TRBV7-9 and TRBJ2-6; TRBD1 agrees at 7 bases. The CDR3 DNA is TGTGCCAGCAGCCCGGGACAGTCCTCTGGGGCCAACGTCCTGACTTTC. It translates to CASSPGQSSGANVLTF.